This entry lists 28 T cell receptor beta chains sequenced from one sample in a study of shared clonotypes between healthy human individuals. Only in-frame clones appear in the TCRdb table, and some are missing; sequencing was by immunoSEQ multiplex PCR. The sample records roughly 700,000 clones, about 90% being singletons. Sample: memory CD8+ T cells from PBMCs. The subset here: CD45RO+ cells pooled with CCR7-negative TemRA cells. The receptors here all came from a man aged 18 to 30 in good health. Some clones in this sample may be carry-over from other donors' samples.

The chain uses TRBV4-2 and TRBJ1-2, with D unresolved. The germline CDR1 and CDR2 sequences are LGHNA and YNFKEQ. The length of the CDR3 is 14 residues. V was shortened by 2 bases and J by 8 bases, with 15 bases between the two germline ends. The CDR3 nucleotides read TGTGCCAGCAGCCAACGCTTAACAAGTTCCGGCTACACCTTC. Its protein product is CASSQRLTSSGYTF.

The chain combines TRBV9 with TRBJ2-2; 11 nucleotides line up with TRBD1. The germline V gene has CDR1 SGDLS and CDR2 YYNGEE. The CDR3 is 17 residues long. The J segment lost 7 bases and the V segment lost 1 base, leaving 9 bases of the junction unmatched. The CDR3 region has the DNA TGTGCCAGCAGCGTAAGCCGGGACAGGGGGGTGTTCGGGGAGCTGTTTTTT. This sequence encodes CASSVSRDRGVFGELFF.

The chain carries TRBV29-1 and TRBJ1-2, with 9 bases fitting TRBD1. The junction had 4 bases not matched to a gene; V was cut back by 7 bases and J by 4 bases. The CDR3 is made up of 12 amino acids. Germline V gene lookup returns CDR1 SQVTM and CDR2 ANQGSEA. The CDR3 DNA is TGCAGCGCTGGGACAGGGATCTATGGCTACACCTTC. Protein product: CSAGTGIYGYTF. The full variable domain, rest sourced from reference TRBV29-1 and TRBJ1-2, is SAVISQKPSRDICQRGTSLTIQCQVDSQVTMMFWYRQQPGQSLTLIATANQGSEATYESGFVIDKFPISRPNLTFSTLTVSNMSPEDSSIYLCSAGTGIYGYTFGSGTRLTVV.

V and J are TRBV13 and TRBJ2-1; no firm D call. V was clipped by 2 bases and J by 10 bases, with 12 bases between them. The CDR3 runs to 13 residues. Per the germline V gene, CDR1 is PRHDT and CDR2 is FYEKMQ (reference sequence). The CDR3: CASSLTFDVEQFF. The DNA for the CDR3 is TGTGCCAGCAGCTTAACATTCGACGTCGAGCAGTTCTTC.

CDR3 nucleotide sequence: TGTGCCACCAAGGGACAGGGGGACACTGAAGCTTTCTTT. Amino acid sequence: CATKGQGDTEAFF. The chain links TRBV10-3 to TRBJ1-1; 11 nucleotides align to TRBD1. Germline values: CDR1 ENHRY, CDR2 SYGVKD. V trimming: 10 bases; J trimming: 3 bases; junction bases outside the gene matches: 4. The CDR3 runs 13 residues.

The rearrangement uses TRBV7-9 and TRBJ2-7; D perhaps matches TRBD1 (5 bases). Trimming shortened V by 1 base and J by 6 bases, and 13 bases separated the two germline ends. CDR1 is SEHNR and CDR2 is FQNEAQ in the germline V gene (reference sequence). CDR3 length: 14 amino acids. CDR3 in amino acids: CASSLVTGKFEQYF. In DNA form, the CDR3 reads TGTGCCAGCAGCTTAGTTACAGGCAAATTCGAGCAGTACTTC. The whole variable domain, remainder taken from reference TRBV7-9 and TRBJ2-7, is DTGVSQNPRHKITKRGQNVTFRCDPISEHNRLYWYRQTLGQGPEFLTYFQNEAQLEKSRLLSDRFSAERPKGSFSTLEIQRTEQGDSAMYLCASSLVTGKFEQYFGPGTRLTVT.

This clone is a singleton in its sample. The J gene is TRBJ2-7, the V gene TRBV4-3; 8 nucleotides agree with TRBD2. The CDR3 loop spans 16 amino acids. Germline trimming cut 0 bases from V and 5 bases from J; bases unmatched to any gene: 9. Germline V gives CDR1 LGHNA, CDR2 YSLEER. Here the CDR3 DNA reads TGCGCCAGCAGCCAAGATCAGGGGACTAGTGGCCACGAGCAGTACTTC. Translation: CASSQDQGTSGHEQYF.

There are a few counts of this clone. The rearrangement joins TRBV30 to TRBJ2-7, with TRBD2 identical over 8 bases. Unmatched junction bases numbered 9, after V lost 6 bases and J lost 5 bases. This CDR3 spans 13 amino acids. Germline V gene lookup returns CDR1 GTSNPN and CDR2 SVGIG (reference sequence). The CDR3 DNA sequence: TGTGCCTGCACCGGGGGGGGGCTAAACGAGCAGTACTTC. Its translation is CACTGGGLNEQYF.

This chain joins TRBV29-1 and TRBJ2-3, with 10 bases matching TRBD2. The CDR3 totals 16 residues. Trimming at V came to 7 bases and at J to 3 bases, leaving 13 bases not matched to a gene. The V gene's germline CDR1 is SQVTM and CDR2 ANQGSEA. The CDR3 reads CSALGDASGSTDTQYF. The CDR3, as DNA: TGCAGCGCCCTAGGTGATGCTAGCGGGAGTACAGATACGCAGTATTTT.

The rearrangement uses TRBV28 and TRBJ1-1, with TRBD1 matching 11 bases. Per the germline V gene, CDR1 is MDHEN and CDR2 is SYDVKM. The CDR3 consists of 16 residues. The V and J ends lost 4 bases and 3 bases, in that order; junction bases with no gene match: 7. CDR3 loop: CASSSYRDRGDTEAFF. As DNA, the CDR3 is TGTGCCAGCAGTTCCTACCGGGACAGGGGGGACACTGAAGCTTTCTTT.

The V gene is TRBV27, the J gene TRBJ2-3, with D unclear. CDR1 and CDR2 from the germline V gene are MNHEY and SMNVEV (reference sequence). The CDR3 has 9 amino acids. Trimming cost V 8 bases and J 8 bases, with 5 bases left between them. CDR3 amino acids: CASGFTQYF. The CDR3 DNA sequence: TGTGCCAGCGGGTTTACGCAGTATTTT.

The rearrangement links TRBV7-9 to TRBJ2-5, with D possibly being TRBD1 or TRBD2 (5 bases each). The CDR3 sequence is 14 residues long. CDR1 and CDR2 (germline): SEHNR, FQNEAQ (reference sequence). V was trimmed by 3 bases and J by 3 bases, leaving 11 bases between them. This chain's CDR3 is CASSFRDGEETQYF. Here the CDR3 DNA reads TGTGCCAGCAGCTTTCGGGACGGAGAAGAGACCCAGTACTTC.

V usage is TRBV29-1 and J usage is TRBJ2-5; D is uncertain. The tail of the sequence fits TRBJ2-7 better, so the J call may be wrong. CDR3 size: 14 residues. Germline assignment: CDR1 SQVTM and CDR2 ANQGSEA. CDR3 sequence (DNA): TGCAGCGTTGAAGATGACGGCAACTCCTACGAGCAGTACTTC. It is translated as CSVEDDGNSYEQYF.

V gene TRBV6-6 combines with J gene TRBJ2-3; D gene unclear. V lost 6 bases and J 8 bases, leaving 12 bases between the germline ends. The CDR3 has 12 amino acids. The germline CDR1 and CDR2 sequences are MNHNY and SVGAGI (reference sequence). CDR3 residues: CASSPGRRTQYF. CDR3 DNA sequence: TGTGCCAGCAGCCCAGGCCGCCGTACGCAGTATTTT.

The genes are TRBV28 and TRBJ2-2; D may be TRBD1 (6 bases). CDR1 and CDR2 (germline): MDHEN, SYDVKM. The CDR3 totals 13 residues. V lost 5 bases to trimming and J lost 6 bases, with 10 bases between them. The CDR3 region is CASSRGQSGELFF. CDR3 bases: TGTGCCAGCAGTCGAGGACAGTCCGGGGAGCTGTTTTTT.

This chain connects TRBV27 to TRBJ2-7; TRBD1 agrees at 7 bases. CDR1 is MNHEY and CDR2 is SMNVEV in the germline V gene (reference sequence). The CDR3 covers 13 residues. The junction had 5 bases not matched to a gene; V was cut back by 6 bases and J by 3 bases. CDR3 bases: TGTGCCAGCAGCCCCGGGACAGACTACGAGCAGTACTTC. Encoded protein: CASSPGTDYEQYF.

J is TRBJ2-7 and V is TRBV7-2; TRBD2 matches 11 bases. The J segment lost 0 bases and the V segment lost 3 bases, leaving 10 bases of the junction unmatched. Germline V gene sequence: CDR1 SGHTA, CDR2 FQGNSA. The CDR3 has 18 residues. This CDR3 is CASSLVPPLAGVSYEQYF. CDR3 in DNA: TGTGCCAGCAGCTTGGTCCCCCCACTAGCGGGAGTCTCCTACGAGCAGTACTTC.

The gene calls are TRBV9 and TRBJ2-7; D remains ambiguous. Germline CDR1 SGDLS, CDR2 YYNGEE. V lost 4 bases and J 5 bases, leaving 19 bases between the germline ends. The CDR3 loop spans 15 amino acids. The CDR3 sequence: CASSPLGRTGHEQYF. CDR3 coding DNA: TGTGCCAGCAGCCCCCTGGGCAGAACGGGCCACGAGCAGTACTTC.

The chain links TRBV27 to TRBJ2-7; 8 nucleotides align to TRBD2. V gave up 5 bases and J gave up 0 bases; unmatched junction bases: 6. CDR3 size: 15 residues. Germline V gene data show CDR1 as MNHEY and CDR2 as SMNVEV (reference sequence). The CDR3 here is CASSAGLALSYEQYF. The CDR3 coding sequence is TGTGCCAGCAGTGCAGGACTAGCCCTCTCCTACGAGCAGTACTTC.

The chain combines TRBV28 with TRBJ2-3, with D perhaps matching TRBD1 or TRBD2 (5 bases each). The V gene's germline CDR1 is MDHEN and CDR2 SYDVKM. The V gene lost 6 bases and the J gene lost 3 bases, with 16 bases spanning the gap. The CDR3 covers 15 residues. CDR3 sequence (DNA): TGTGCCAGCAGACCCGGGACCACGGGGACAGATACGCAGTATTTT. Its translation is CASRPGTTGTDTQYF.

V is TRBV29-1 and J is TRBJ2-1, with 8 bases fitting TRBD2. V lost 5 bases and J lost 6; bases outside the gene matches: 6. Per the germline V gene, CDR1 is SQVTM and CDR2 is ANQGSEA. This CDR3 spans 13 amino acids. The CDR3 protein is CSVRAGASNEQFF. CDR3 DNA sequence: TGCAGCGTTCGAGCGGGAGCCTCCAATGAGCAGTTCTTC.

This rearrangement joins TRBV29-1 to TRBJ1-1; no firm D call. CDR3 length equals 11 residues. Germline V CDR1 and CDR2: SQVTM, ANQGSEA. CDR3 sequence reads: CSAVAGTEAFF. DNA for the CDR3: TGCAGTGCCGTGGCGGGGACTGAAGCTTTCTTT.

In this sample, this clone turned up a few times. The CDR3 loop reads CASSYWTGEGYTEAFF. CDR3 coding DNA: TGTGCCAGCAGCTACTGGACAGGGGAAGGGTACACTGAAGCTTTCTTT. This chain joins TRBV5-6 and TRBJ1-1, with TRBD1 matching over 9 bases. After removal of 3 bases from V and 3 bases from J, the junction contained 9 bases not matched to a gene. The CDR3 totals 16 residues. From germline, CDR1 is SGHDT and CDR2 YYEEEE.

This rearrangement joins TRBV5-1 to TRBJ2-1, with 11 bases aligning to TRBD2. Germline CDR1 reads SGHRS; CDR2 reads YFSETQ. The V segment lost 0 bases and the J segment 4 bases; nucleotides outside the gene matches: 3. The CDR3 extends over 16 amino acids. CDR3 in amino acids: CASSLAASGGYNEQFF. The CDR3 nucleotides read TGCGCCAGCAGCTTGGCCGCTAGCGGGGGGTACAATGAGCAGTTCTTC.

V usage is TRBV6-6 and J usage is TRBJ2-1; no definite D call. Trimming took 5 bases from V and 7 from J, leaving 12 bases between them. CDR1 is MNHNY and CDR2 is SVGAGI in the germline V gene (reference sequence). The CDR3 runs to 13 residues. The CDR3 reads CASSTHLWNEQFF. DNA for the CDR3: TGTGCCAGCAGTACCCACTTGTGGAATGAGCAGTTCTTC.

This clone showed up just once. The chain recombines TRBV29-1 with TRBJ1-2; D remains unclear. V gave up 7 bases and J gave up 5 bases, with 14 bases separating them. The CDR3 has 12 amino acids. Germline CDR1 is SQVTM and CDR2 is ANQGSEA. CDR3 protein: CSAQREDYGYTF. In DNA form, the CDR3 reads TGCAGCGCCCAGAGGGAGGATTATGGCTACACCTTC.

Turning to this clone: Being one base from a much bigger clone, this may be a read error. Different DNA sequences within this sample yield the same CDR3. This chain links TRBV27 with TRBJ2-7; D remains unclear. The germline CDR1 and CDR2 sequences are MNHEY and SMNVEV (reference sequence). The CDR3 runs 11 residues. The CDR3 loop reads CASSSSYEQYF. CDR3 nucleotide sequence: TGTGCTAGCAGTTCCTCGTACGAGCAGTACTTC.

This chain joins TRBV10-2 and TRBJ2-7; D is uncertain. The CDR3 contains 13 residues. The V and J ends lost 3 bases and 2 bases respectively, with 8 bases between them. Germline V CDR1 and CDR2: WSHSY, SAAADI. The CDR3 DNA follows: TGCGCCAGCAGTGACGGCCCCACCTACGAGCAGTACTTC. Translation gives CASSDGPTYEQYF.